The source of this TCR beta chain is a study of blood T cell repertoires in COVID-19 (dated by TCRdb to about 2020). With respect to the entire study: The collaborator samples originated in the United States, Italy and Spain and spanned the acute and convalescent phases of COVID-19. The material from the prospective study consisted of cDNA or gDNA derived from T cells, B-cell-depleted T cells, or PBMCs. The dataset comprised deeply sampled blood TCRbeta repertoires from subjects exposed to, actively infected with, or recovered from COVID-19. The repertoires were made available in a free public database intended to serve as a resource for research on the immune response to SARS-CoV-2. The samples were drawn from the first 160 participants of the ongoing ImmuneRACE study and from 1,254 subjects provided by 6 global collaborators. Sample metadata almost always included a de-identified subject ID, COVID-19 status, age in years and sex. Where available, HLA class I and class II types were taken from metadata supplied by the sample provider and were not determined by assay-based typing. What the work shows at the level of the full study, not this receptor alone: Clinical and demographic metadata were provided uncurated, with the amount varying by source and participant.

Trimming at the junction amounts to 3 bases on V and 2 bases on J, and the germline ends lie 8 bases apart. As encoded in the germline V gene (reference sequence), CDR1 is MNHEY while CDR2 is SMNVEV. The CDR3 contains 13 residues, cysteine and phenylalanine counted. Only the CDR3 portion is preserved as DNA: 39 bases, with reading frame beginning at the first base. One collaborating source in Seattle enrolled patients during active infection and followed them longitudinally through the course of disease. Whole blood was collected in K2EDTA tubes by collaborating institutions according to the institutions' own protocols. For TCRbeta analysis, collaborators shipped samples as frozen whole blood, isolated PBMCs, or DNA extracted from either of those sample types. The immunoSEQ Assay, a bias-controlled multiplex PCR, was used to amplify TCRbeta CDR3 regions from genomic DNA. The study's own analysis went as follows. The number of nucleated cells in each sample was estimated from the amplification of reference gene primers within the assay. To quantify the absolute abundance of each unique TCRbeta CDR3 rearrangement, sequence reads were collapsed and filtered. For each sample, productive Simpson clonality was calculated as the square root of Simpson's diversity index across productive rearrangements. This is the immuneACCESS table as TCRdb keeps it, with only in-frame sequences that have V and J called. A part of the clones is gone; compared with another copy, unresolved V genes explain less than half, and the rest is unexplained. D and trimming were read from the DNA, whereas the V and J calls and clone size are those reported in that table. A total of roughly 500,000 clones appear in this sample, 80% to 90% of them only once. The top ten clonotypes cover over 0.7% of the sample.

Note on this clone: Its antigen target is currently unknown. No clone much larger than this one lies a single base away; base qualities are absent.

The V gene is TRBV27 and the J gene is TRBJ2-7; TRBD1 is a possible D gene, resting on 5 matching bases. The clonotype originates from a man between 18 and 35 years old with COVID-19, enrolled during active disease. Sequencing input: peripheral blood. The CDR3 reads CASSLIGAYEQYF. The sequence in DNA is TGTGCCAGCAGTTTGATAGGGGCCTACGAGCAGTACTTC.